Below are 32 T cell receptor beta chains sequenced from a single sample in a study of blood T cell repertoires in COVID-19 (TCRdb year 2020). The library was generated by the immunoSEQ multiplex PCR assay. TCRdb retrieved this table from immuneACCESS and kept in-frame rearrangements only. Not all clones are present; in checked studies, unresolved V genes account for under half, and no reason is known for the remainder. The sample table holds about 120,000 clones, of which 90% were seen once. The ten largest clones add up to approximately 4.6% of the sample. Sequenced: peripheral blood. All receptors derive from a man in his sixties with COVID-19, enrolled during active disease.

CDR3 in amino acids: CASSQGQGGFDEQYF. The CDR3 DNA is TGTGCCAGCAGCCAAGGACAGGGAGGGTTCGACGAGCAGTACTTC. The rearrangement joins TRBV9 to TRBJ2-7, with TRBD1 as a possible D gene (8 bases). This CDR3 contains 15 residues. The V gene's germline CDR1 is SGDLS and CDR2 YYNGEE. V was clipped by 4 bases and J by 5 bases, with 19 bases between them.

The chain carries TRBV5-5 and TRBJ2-7; 7 positions match TRBD1. V lost 4 bases, J lost 4 bases, and 14 bases stayed unmatched. Germline V gene lookup returns CDR1 SGHKS and CDR2 YYEKEE (reference sequence). The CDR3 contains 16 residues. CDR3 in DNA: TGTGCCAGCAGCCGTGGTTCCGGGACAGACCTTTACGAGCAGTACTTC. It is translated as CASSRGSGTDLYEQYF.

The gene calls are TRBV5-8 and TRBJ1-1, with D perhaps TRBD1 (6 bases). This CDR3 comprises 14 residues. The germline V gene encodes CDR1 SGHTS and CDR2 YDEGEE. Trimming stripped 1 base from V and 5 bases from J, with 12 bases between. CDR3 sequence reads: CASSLYGGRTEAFF. The CDR3 nucleotides read TGTGCCAGCAGCTTGTACGGGGGGCGAACTGAAGCTTTCTTT.

The V and J genes are TRBV7-8 and TRBJ2-1; 7 bases agree with TRBD1. V gave up 5 bases and J gave up 0 bases; unmatched junction bases: 10. The CDR3 is 17 residues long. Germline V gene data show CDR1 as SGHVS and CDR2 as FQNEAQ. CDR3 sequence (DNA): TGTGCCAGCAGCGGAAGCCCCTCAGGGGGCTCCTACAATGAGCAGTTCTTC. It yields the protein CASSGSPSGGSYNEQFF.

In the case of this clone: The junction differs from germline at one of its ends, possibly a read error. V is TRBV28 and J is TRBJ1-4, with a weak D call TRBD1 (5 bases). The V gene's germline CDR1 is MDHEN and CDR2 SYDVKM. The CDR3 length is 14 residues. The CDR3 DNA follows: TGTGCCAGCAGCCGAGGAGGGACTAGTGAAAAACTGTTTTTT. It yields the protein CASSRGGTSEKLFF.

V is TRBV11-2 and J is TRBJ1-1; 8 bases are a match to TRBD1. Germline CDR1 is SGHAT and CDR2 is FQNNGV. V trimming: 5 bases; J trimming: 10 bases; junction bases outside the gene matches: 3. The length of the CDR3 is 11 residues. The CDR3 DNA sequence: TGTGCCAGCAGCCCAGGGGGCATAGCTTTCTTT. As protein: CASSPGGIAFF.

This clone showed up just once. This sequence joins TRBV19 and TRBJ2-1, with D unclear. Trimming left V 3 bases short and J 4 bases short, with 4 bases between. This CDR3 spans 12 amino acids. CDR1 is LNHDA, CDR2 SQIVND, per germline (reference sequence). The DNA of the CDR3 is TGTGCCAGTAGTATCCCATACAATGAGCAGTTCTTC. As protein: CASSIPYNEQFF.

In DNA, the CDR3 is TGTGCCAGCAGCTTAGAACGGGAGGGCTACACCTTC. Translated: CASSLEREGYTF. The chain recombines TRBV7-9 with TRBJ1-2; no definite D call. The CDR3 contains 12 residues. V was trimmed by 1 base and J by 8 bases, leaving 8 bases between them. In germline, CDR1 is SEHNR, CDR2 FQNEAQ (reference sequence).

The gene calls are TRBV11-1 and TRBJ2-1, with unresolved D. Per germline, CDR1 SGHAT and CDR2 FQDESV (reference sequence). The V end lost 2 bases, the J end lost 7 bases, and 12 bases lay between the germline ends. The CDR3 length is 14 residues. CDR3 protein: CASSLLGGVNEQFF. In DNA, the CDR3 is TGTGCCAGCAGCTTACTTGGCGGAGTGAATGAGCAGTTCTTC. The variable domain in full, with the rest retrieved from reference TRBV11-1 and TRBJ2-1, is EAEVAQSPRYKITEKSQAVAFWCDPISGHATLYWYRQILGQGPELLVQFQDESVVDDSQLPKDRFSAERLKGVDSTLKIQPAELGDSAMYLCASSLLGGVNEQFFGPGTRLTVL.

The chain recombines TRBV9 with TRBJ1-1; 8 bases line up with TRBD1. This CDR3 comprises 15 residues. The V gene end was trimmed by 3 bases and the J gene end by 4 bases; junction bases not matched to a gene: 8. Germline-derived CDR1 and CDR2 are SGDLS and YYNGEE. The CDR3 here is CASSGLGQGGTEAFF. CDR3 DNA: TGTGCCAGCAGCGGACTAGGACAGGGAGGCACTGAAGCTTTCTTT. Supplemented by reference TRBV9 and TRBJ1-1, the full variable domain reads DSGVTQTPKHLITATGQRVTLRCSPRSGDLSVYWYQQSLDQGLQFLIQYYNGEERAKGNILERFSAQQFPDLHSELNLSSLELGDSALYFCASSGLGQGGTEAFFGQGTRLTVV.

The chain links TRBV6-5 to TRBJ2-7; 7 positions agree with TRBD1. The CDR3 loop spans 15 amino acids. Per the germline V gene, CDR1 is MNHEY and CDR2 is SVGAGI. J was trimmed by 3 bases and V by 5 bases; bases with no gene match: 10. CDR3 in amino acids: CASSRDSEPHYEQYF. The CDR3 DNA follows: TGTGCCAGCAGTCGGGACAGCGAACCCCACTACGAGCAGTACTTC.

The chain is built from TRBV30 and TRBJ1-1; the D is unclear. The V gene's germline CDR1 is GTSNPN and CDR2 SVGIG (reference sequence). This CDR3 has 15 residues. Trimming took off 5 bases at V and 1 base at J, with 17 bases between the two ends. The CDR3 reads CAWDKSETENTEAFF. Here the CDR3 DNA reads TGTGCCTGGGATAAGTCGGAGACTGAGAACACTGAAGCTTTCTTT. The whole variable domain, remainder taken from reference TRBV30 and TRBJ1-1, is SQTIHQWPATLVQPVGSPLSLECTVEGTSNPNLYWYRQAAGRGLQLLFYSVGIGQISSEVPQNLSASRPQDRQFILSSKKLLLSDSGFYLCAWDKSETENTEAFFGQGTRLTVV.

The chain recombines TRBV11-2 with TRBJ2-5; D possibly corresponds to TRBD1 (5 bases). Germline CDR1 SGHAT, CDR2 FQNNGV. The CDR3 contains 10 residues. Deletions cut 4 bases from V and 10 bases from J, with 7 bases between. CDR3 nucleotides: TGTGCCAGCAGCTCCAGGGACCAGTACTTC. As protein: CASSSRDQYF. The variable domain in full, completed from reference TRBV11-2 and TRBJ2-5, reads EAGVAQSPRYKIIEKRQSVAFWCNPISGHATLYWYQQILGQGPKLLIQFQNNGVVDDSQLPKDRFSAERLKGVDSTLKIQPAKLEDSAVYLCASSSRDQYFGPGTRLLVL.

This chain connects TRBV6-5 to TRBJ2-5; D may be TRBD2 (5 bases). Germline loops: CDR1 MNHEY, CDR2 SVGAGI. The V end lost 6 bases, the J end lost 3 bases, and 14 bases lay between the germline ends. The CDR3 has 14 amino acids. The CDR3 coding sequence is TGTGCCAGCAGACCCCCCGACGGGGAAGAGACCCAGTACTTC. It encodes CASRPPDGEETQYF.

This clone was picked up a small number of times. This rearrangement joins TRBV4-1 to TRBJ1-4; 8 bases line up with TRBD1. Germline CDR1 is MGHRA and CDR2 is YSYEKL. Trimming removed 2 bases from V and 8 bases from J; junction bases left unmatched: 7. The CDR3 loop spans 15 amino acids. This chain's CDR3 is CASSQPGQGMEKLFF. The CDR3 DNA sequence: TGCGCCAGCAGCCAACCCGGACAGGGAATGGAAAAACTGTTTTTT.

J is TRBJ2-1 and V is TRBV7-2, with TRBD2 identical over 16 bases. Germline assignment: CDR1 SGHTA and CDR2 FQGNSA. The CDR3 covers 16 residues. J lost 10 bases, V lost 7 bases, and 10 bases had no gene match. The CDR3 bases are TGTGCCAGCATCCAGGGACTAGCGGGAGGGCCGGGCGAGCAGTTCTTC. Translated: CASIQGLAGGPGEQFF.

The gene calls are TRBV30 and TRBJ1-5; D gene uncertain. The ends were cut back, 1 base at V and 7 bases at J, with 5 bases in the middle. Germline CDR1 and CDR2: GTSNPN and SVGIG (reference sequence). CDR3 length: 11 residues. CDR3 sequence (DNA): TGTGCCTGGAGTGAGAGGCAGCCCCAGCATTTT. Protein: CAWSERQPQHF.

V and J are TRBV19 and TRBJ2-7, with D uncertain. The CDR3 totals 10 residues. CDR1 and CDR2 from the germline V gene are LNHDA and SQIVND (reference sequence). Trimming stripped 10 bases from V and 5 bases from J, with 9 bases between. CDR3 loop: CATPKHEQYF. Written as DNA, the CDR3 is TGTGCCACACCAAAGCACGAGCAGTACTTC.

The chain is built from TRBV9 and TRBJ2-7; TRBD2 is a possible D gene (6 bases). The CDR3 covers 15 residues. Germline assignment: CDR1 SGDLS and CDR2 YYNGEE. The V end lost 4 bases, the J end lost 0 bases, and 14 bases lay between the germline ends. CDR3 in DNA: TGTGCCAGCAGCCGCGGGACGGGAAGCTCCTACGAGCAGTACTTC. Encoded protein: CASSRGTGSSYEQYF. The full variable domain, rest sourced from reference TRBV9 and TRBJ2-7, is DSGVTQTPKHLITATGQRVTLRCSPRSGDLSVYWYQQSLDQGLQFLIQYYNGEERAKGNILERFSAQQFPDLHSELNLSSLELGDSALYFCASSRGTGSSYEQYFGPGTRLTVT.

The J gene is TRBJ2-1, the V gene TRBV5-5; 14 bases are shared with TRBD2. J gave up 9 bases and V 4 bases, and 12 bases lay outside the gene matches. This CDR3 has 17 amino acids. Germline CDR1 is SGHKS and CDR2 is YYEKEE (reference sequence). CDR3 in DNA: TGTGCCAGCAGCAACCATGGGACTAGCGGGAGAGGAGGTGAGCAGTTCTTC. It yields the protein CASSNHGTSGRGGEQFF.

This clone was seen a few times. V usage is TRBV5-1 and J usage is TRBJ2-2, with 10 bases aligning to TRBD1. The length of the CDR3 is 14 residues. Germline values: CDR1 SGHRS, CDR2 YFSETQ. V gave up 4 bases and J gave up 6 bases; unmatched junction bases: 3. This chain's CDR3 is CASSTGQGAGELFF. The CDR3 DNA reads as TGCGCCAGCAGCACAGGACAGGGGGCCGGGGAGCTGTTTTTT.

This chain connects TRBV7-2 to TRBJ2-2, with D possibly matching TRBD1 (5 bases). The germline V gene has CDR1 SGHTA and CDR2 FQGNSA. The V gene lost 5 bases and the J gene lost 0 bases, with 10 bases spanning the gap. This CDR3 spans 15 amino acids. For the CDR3, the DNA is TGTGCCAGCAGCCCCAGGACAACGAACACCGGGGAGCTGTTTTTT. Translation: CASSPRTTNTGELFF. The whole variable domain, remainder taken from reference TRBV7-2 and TRBJ2-2, is GAGVSQSPSNKVTEKGKDVELRCDPISGHTALYWYRQSLGQGLEFLIYFQGNSAPDKSGLPSDRFSAERTGGSVSTLTIQRTQQEDSAVYLCASSPRTTNTGELFFGEGSRLTVL.

This clone has a single count. This chain uses TRBV21-1 with TRBJ2-1; TRBD2, as called in the table, went unchecked against the DNA. TRBV21-1 is an annotated pseudogene. The CDR3 contains 16 residues. DNA for the CDR3: TGTGCCAGCAGCAAAGGCGATAGCGGGAGGTCTAATGAGCAGTTCTTC. Protein product: CASSKGDSGRSNEQFF.

The genes are TRBV19 and TRBJ2-1; TRBD1 is a possible D gene (6 bases). Deletions cut 5 bases from V and 2 bases from J, with 16 bases between. The germline CDR1 and CDR2 sequences are LNHDA and SQIVND (reference sequence). The CDR3 loop spans 16 amino acids. The CDR3 bases are TGTGCCAGTAGTGGACGGCCCGAGGGGGCCTACAATGAGCAGTTCTTC. Amino acid sequence: CASSGRPEGAYNEQFF.

The chain is built from TRBV6-6 and TRBJ1-2; no clear D gene. CDR1 and CDR2 from the germline V gene are MNHNY and SVGAGI (reference sequence). The CDR3 spans 13 residues. V was pared by 4 bases and J by 6 bases, with 12 bases between. CDR3 region: CASSSTREDGYTF. The CDR3 DNA is TGTGCCAGCAGTTCCACCAGAGAGGATGGCTACACCTTC.

The chain links TRBV19 to TRBJ1-2; D may be TRBD1 (6 bases). The CDR3 covers 14 residues. Germline CDR1 LNHDA, CDR2 SQIVND (reference sequence). V lost 5 bases, J lost 2 bases, and 12 bases lay in between. CDR3 nucleotide sequence: TGTGCCAGTAGTCCAGGGGTAAGGAACTATGGCTACACCTTC. Translating gives CASSPGVRNYGYTF.

The J gene is TRBJ2-5, the V gene TRBV6-1, with TRBD2 as a possible D gene (6 bases). The length of the CDR3 is 14 residues. CDR1 is MNHNS, CDR2 SASEGT, per germline. V was shortened by 3 bases and J by 5 bases, with 13 bases between the two germline ends. The CDR3 protein is CASSESSSVETQYF. For the CDR3, the DNA is TGTGCCAGCAGTGAGAGTTCTAGCGTTGAGACCCAGTACTTC.

This clone was counted between two and nine times. The chain is built from TRBV11-2 and TRBJ2-7; the match to TRBD1 covers 8 bases. CDR3 length: 14 amino acids. The trim removed 5 bases at V and 4 bases at J, leaving 7 bases unmatched. CDR1 is SGHAT and CDR2 is FQNNGV in the germline V gene. In DNA, the CDR3 is TGTGCCAGCAGCCGGCTACAGGGGGGTTACGAGCAGTACTTC. Amino acids: CASSRLQGGYEQYF.

Only a few counts were recorded for this clone. It is unclear where the CDR3 begins or ends on the DNA, so no DNA is shown, and the CDR3 is as TCRdb lists it. CDR3 protein: CASSSSGQINQPQHF. The J gene is TRBJ1-5, the V gene TRBV6-5; TRBD1 is the table's D call and was not checked against the DNA. CDR1 and CDR2 (germline): MNHEY, SVGAGI. The CDR3 is 15 amino acids long, termini counted.

This chain links TRBV3-1 (or the pseudogene TRBV3-2) with TRBJ1-1; D remains unclear. This CDR3 contains 15 residues. The V gene's germline CDR1 is LGHDT and CDR2 YNNKEL (reference sequence). Trimming removed 0 bases at V and 0 bases at J, with 8 bases between. CDR3 coding DNA: TGTGCCAGCAGCCAAGAGTTAACGGTGAACACTGAAGCTTTCTTT. Translation gives CASSQELTVNTEAFF.

The V call is TRBV11-2, the J call TRBJ1-6; a possible D gene is TRBD1 (5 bases). This CDR3 region has 14 residues. In germline, CDR1 is SGHAT, CDR2 FQNNGV. Deletions cut 0 bases from V and 9 bases from J, with 9 bases between. DNA for the CDR3: TGTGCCAGCAGCTTAGATCGGACAATTTCACCCCTCCACTTT. It translates to CASSLDRTISPLHF.

This clone has just one count. The chain combines TRBV24-1 with TRBJ2-2, with D perhaps matching TRBD1 (5 bases). V was pared by 3 bases and J by 7 bases, with 14 bases between. The germline gives CDR1 KGHDR, CDR2 SFDVKD. The CDR3 sequence is 15 residues long. CDR3 DNA sequence: TGTGCCACCAGTGATCCAGGCCTAGGGGACGGGGAGCTGTTTTTT. Translated: CATSDPGLGDGELFF.